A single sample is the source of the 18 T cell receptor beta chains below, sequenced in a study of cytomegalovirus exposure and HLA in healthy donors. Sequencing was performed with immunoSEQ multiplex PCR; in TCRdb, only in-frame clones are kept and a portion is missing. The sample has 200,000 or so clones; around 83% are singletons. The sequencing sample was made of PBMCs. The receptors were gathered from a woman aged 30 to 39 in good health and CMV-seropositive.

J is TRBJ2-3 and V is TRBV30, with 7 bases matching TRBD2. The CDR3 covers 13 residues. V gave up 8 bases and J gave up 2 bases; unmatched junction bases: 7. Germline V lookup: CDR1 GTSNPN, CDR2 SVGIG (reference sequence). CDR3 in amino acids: CAGSSGATDTQYF. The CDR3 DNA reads TGTGCCGGTTCTAGCGGAGCCACAGATACGCAGTATTTT. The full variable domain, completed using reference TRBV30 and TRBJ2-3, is SQTIHQWPATLVQPVGSPLSLECTVEGTSNPNLYWYRQAAGRGLQLLFYSVGIGQISSEVPQNLSASRPQDRQFILSSKKLLLSDSGFYLCAGSSGATDTQYFGPGTRLTVL.

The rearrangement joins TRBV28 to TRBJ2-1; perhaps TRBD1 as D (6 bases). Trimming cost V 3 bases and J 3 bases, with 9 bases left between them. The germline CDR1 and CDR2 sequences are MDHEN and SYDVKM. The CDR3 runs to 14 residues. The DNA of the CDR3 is TGTGCCAGCAGTTTTACAGGGTTCTACAATGAGCAGTTCTTC. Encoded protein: CASSFTGFYNEQFF. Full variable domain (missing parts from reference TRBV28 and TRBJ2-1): DVKVTQSSRYLVKRTGEKVFLECVQDMDHENMFWYRQDPGLGLRLIYFSYDVKMKEKGDIPEGYSVSREKKERFSLILESASTNQTSMYLCASSFTGFYNEQFFGPGTRLTVL.

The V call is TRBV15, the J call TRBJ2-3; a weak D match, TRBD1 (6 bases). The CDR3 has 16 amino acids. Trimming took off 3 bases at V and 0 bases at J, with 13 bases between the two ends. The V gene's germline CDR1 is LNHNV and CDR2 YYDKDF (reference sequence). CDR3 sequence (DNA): TGTGCCACCAGCAGCGACTTGGGGGCTAGCACAGATACGCAGTATTTT. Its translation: CATSSDLGASTDTQYF. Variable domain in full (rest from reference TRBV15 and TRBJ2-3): DAMVIQNPRYQVTQFGKPVTLSCSQTLNHNVMYWYQQKSSQAPKLLFHYYDKDFNNEADTPDNFQSRRPNTSFCFLDIRSPGLGDTAMYLCATSSDLGASTDTQYFGPGTRLTVL.

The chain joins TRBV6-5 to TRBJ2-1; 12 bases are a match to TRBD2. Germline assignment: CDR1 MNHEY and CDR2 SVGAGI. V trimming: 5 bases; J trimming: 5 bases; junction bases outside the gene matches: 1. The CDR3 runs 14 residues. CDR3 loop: CASSLAGGDNEQFF. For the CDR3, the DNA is TGTGCCAGCAGTCTAGCGGGAGGGGACAATGAGCAGTTCTTC.

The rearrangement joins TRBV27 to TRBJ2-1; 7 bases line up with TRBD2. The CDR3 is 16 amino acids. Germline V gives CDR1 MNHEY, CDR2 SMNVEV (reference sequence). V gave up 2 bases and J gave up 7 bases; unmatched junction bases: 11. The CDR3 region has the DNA TGTGCCAGCAGTTTAAGCGGGGCCAGGCCGACGAATGAGCAGTTCTTC. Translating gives CASSLSGARPTNEQFF.

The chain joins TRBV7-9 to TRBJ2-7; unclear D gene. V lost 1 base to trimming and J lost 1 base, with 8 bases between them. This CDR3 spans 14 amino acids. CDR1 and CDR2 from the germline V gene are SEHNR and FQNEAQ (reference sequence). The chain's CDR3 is CASSLVGESYEQYF. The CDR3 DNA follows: TGTGCCAGCAGCTTAGTCGGTGAGTCCTACGAGCAGTACTTC.

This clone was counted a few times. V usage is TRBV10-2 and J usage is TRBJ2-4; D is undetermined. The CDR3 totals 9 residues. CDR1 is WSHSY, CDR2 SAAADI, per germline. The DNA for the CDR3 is TGCCCACAGCCCACCATTCAGTACTTC. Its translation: CPQPTIQYF.

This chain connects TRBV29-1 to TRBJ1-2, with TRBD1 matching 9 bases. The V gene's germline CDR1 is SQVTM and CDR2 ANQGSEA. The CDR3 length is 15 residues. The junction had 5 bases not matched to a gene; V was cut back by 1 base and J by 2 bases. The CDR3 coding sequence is TGCAGCGTTGAAGGCGGACAGGGGATGAACTATGGCTACACCTTC. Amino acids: CSVEGGQGMNYGYTF.

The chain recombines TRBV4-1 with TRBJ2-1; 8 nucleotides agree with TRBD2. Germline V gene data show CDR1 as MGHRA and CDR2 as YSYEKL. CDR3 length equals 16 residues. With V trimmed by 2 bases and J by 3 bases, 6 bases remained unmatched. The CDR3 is CASSQRSGSDYNEQFF. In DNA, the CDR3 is TGCGCCAGCAGCCAACGCAGCGGGAGTGACTACAATGAGCAGTTCTTC.

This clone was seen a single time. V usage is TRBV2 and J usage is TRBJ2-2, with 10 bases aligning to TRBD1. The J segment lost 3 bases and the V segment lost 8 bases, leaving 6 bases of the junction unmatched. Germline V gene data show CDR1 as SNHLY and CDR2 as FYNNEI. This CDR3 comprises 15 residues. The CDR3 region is CASGRDRGYTGELFF. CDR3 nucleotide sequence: TGTGCCAGCGGCCGGGACAGGGGATACACCGGGGAGCTGTTTTTT.

CDR3 protein: CASQGVNYGYTF. The CDR3 bases are TGTGCCAGCCAGGGGGTCAACTATGGCTACACCTTC. V gene TRBV7-9 combines with J gene TRBJ1-2, with TRBD1 matching 7 bases. The CDR3 loop spans 12 amino acids. CDR1 SEHNR and CDR2 FQNEAQ come from the germline V gene (reference sequence). With V trimmed by 8 bases and J by 2 bases, 2 bases remained unmatched.

CDR3 residues: CASSLESGYMNTEAFF. The DNA of the CDR3 is TGTGCCAGCAGCTTAGAATCAGGTTACATGAACACTGAAGCTTTCTTT. The chain uses TRBV7-3 and TRBJ1-1; no clear D. The CDR3 runs to 16 residues. V dropped 2 bases and J dropped 0 bases, with 13 bases sitting between them. From germline, CDR1 is SGHTA and CDR2 FQGTGA.

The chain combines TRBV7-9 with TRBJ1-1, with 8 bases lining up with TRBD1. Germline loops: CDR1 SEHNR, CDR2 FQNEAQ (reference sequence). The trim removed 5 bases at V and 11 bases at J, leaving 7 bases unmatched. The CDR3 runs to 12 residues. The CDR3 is CASSPETGAAFF. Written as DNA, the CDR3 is TGTGCCAGCAGCCCGGAGACAGGGGCTGCTTTCTTT. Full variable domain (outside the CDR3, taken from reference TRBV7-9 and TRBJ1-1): DTGVSQNPRHKITKRGQNVTFRCDPISEHNRLYWYRQTLGQGPEFLTYFQNEAQLEKSRLLSDRFSAERPKGSFSTLEIQRTEQGDSAMYLCASSPETGAAFFGQGTRLTVV.

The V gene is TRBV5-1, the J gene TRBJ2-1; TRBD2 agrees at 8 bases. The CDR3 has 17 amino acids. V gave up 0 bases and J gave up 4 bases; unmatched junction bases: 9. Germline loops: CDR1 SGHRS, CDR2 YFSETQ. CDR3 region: CASSLVGLAGRYNEQFF. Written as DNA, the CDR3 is TGCGCCAGCAGCTTGGTAGGGCTAGCGGGTAGATACAATGAGCAGTTCTTC. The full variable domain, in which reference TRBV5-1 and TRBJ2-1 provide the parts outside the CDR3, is KAGVTQTPRYLIKTRGQQVTLSCSPISGHRSVSWYQQTPGQGLQFLFEYFSETQRNKGNFPGRFSGRQFSNSRSEMNVSTLELGDSALYLCASSLVGLAGRYNEQFFGPGTRLTVL.

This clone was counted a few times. The CDR3 loop is CASSPGSGKGNEKLFF. Written as DNA, the CDR3 is TGCGCCAGCAGCCCCGGTAGTGGGAAGGGGAATGAAAAACTGTTTTTT. The rearrangement joins TRBV5-1 to TRBJ1-4, with a tentative D call TRBD1 (5 bases). Germline CDR1 is SGHRS and CDR2 is YFSETQ. Trimming left V 4 bases short and J 5 bases short, with 18 bases between. This CDR3 has 16 amino acids.

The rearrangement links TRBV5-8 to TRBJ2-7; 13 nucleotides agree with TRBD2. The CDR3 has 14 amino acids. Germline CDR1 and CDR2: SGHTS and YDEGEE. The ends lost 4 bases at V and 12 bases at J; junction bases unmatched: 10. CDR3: CASSVGLAGAEPYF. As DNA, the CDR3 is TGTGCCAGCAGCGTTGGACTAGCGGGAGCGGAACCGTACTTC.

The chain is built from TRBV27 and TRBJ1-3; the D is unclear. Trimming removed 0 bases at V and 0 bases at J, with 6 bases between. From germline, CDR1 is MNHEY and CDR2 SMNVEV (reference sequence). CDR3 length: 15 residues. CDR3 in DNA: TGTGCCAGCAGTTTATCGAGGAGCTCTGGAAACACCATATATTTT. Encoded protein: CASSLSRSSGNTIYF.

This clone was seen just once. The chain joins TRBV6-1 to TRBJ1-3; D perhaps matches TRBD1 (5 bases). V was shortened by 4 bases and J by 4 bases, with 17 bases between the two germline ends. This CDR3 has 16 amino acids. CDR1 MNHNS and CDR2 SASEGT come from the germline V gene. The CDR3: CASSGSGRAAGNTIYF. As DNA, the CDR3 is TGTGCCAGCAGTGGGTCGGGCAGGGCCGCAGGAAACACCATATATTTT.